This entry lists 30 T cell receptor beta chains sequenced from one sample in a study of blood T cell repertoires in COVID-19. The repertoire was sequenced with immunoSEQ multiplex PCR; TCRdb's copy has only in-frame clones and lacks some. Here the sample spans 150,000 to 200,000 clones, roughly 93% being singletons. The sample consisted of peripheral blood. These receptors were taken from a man younger than 35 with acute or convalescent COVID-19.

The genes are TRBV18 and TRBJ2-1, with no clear D. The V and J ends lost 3 bases and 5 bases respectively, with 17 bases between them. Germline V gives CDR1 KGHSH, CDR2 LQKENI. This CDR3 is built from 16 residues. This CDR3 reads CASSPVPAVGNNEQFF. CDR3 coding DNA: TGTGCCAGCTCACCGGTCCCGGCGGTTGGTAACAATGAGCAGTTCTTC.

The rearrangement uses TRBV7-8 and TRBJ1-4; the D is unclear. This CDR3 region has 14 residues. The V gene's germline CDR1 is SGHVS and CDR2 FQNEAQ. The V and J ends lost 4 bases and 8 bases respectively, with 14 bases between them. The CDR3 nucleotides read TGTGCCAGCAGCTCTACCCTTGAGGGCGAAAAACTGTTTTTT. Translating it yields CASSSTLEGEKLFF.

This chain connects TRBV3-1 (or the pseudogene TRBV3-2) to TRBJ2-1; 8 bases match TRBD2. There are 13 residues in the CDR3. J lost 9 bases, V lost 1 base, and 2 bases had no gene match. From germline, CDR1 is LGHDT and CDR2 YNNKEL (reference sequence). The CDR3 loop reads CASSQVRGVEQFF. CDR3 DNA: TGTGCCAGCAGCCAAGTGCGGGGGGTTGAGCAGTTCTTC.

The chain recombines TRBV7-9 with TRBJ1-6; weak D call: TRBD1 (5 bases). CDR3 length: 15 residues. Trimming took off 7 bases at V and 8 bases at J, with 18 bases between the two ends. Germline V lookup: CDR1 SEHNR, CDR2 FQNEAQ (reference sequence). CDR3 nucleotides: TGTGCCAGCACCCAAGCGGGGACTTCTCATTCACCCCTCCACTTT. The encoded protein is CASTQAGTSHSPLHF.

V gene TRBV7-9 combines with J gene TRBJ2-7, with a tentative D call TRBD1 (5 bases). The length of the CDR3 is 14 residues. CDR1 is SEHNR, CDR2 FQNEAQ, per germline (reference sequence). Trimming took 2 bases from V and 5 from J, leaving 13 bases between them. CDR3 sequence: CASSLSRASDEQYF. As DNA, the CDR3 is TGTGCCAGCAGCTTAAGCAGGGCGTCCGACGAGCAGTACTTC.

The chain couples TRBV5-1 to TRBJ2-5, with a possible D match to TRBD2 (7 bases). V was trimmed by 2 bases and J by 0 bases, leaving 11 bases between them. This CDR3 region has 15 residues. Germline V gene data show CDR1 as SGHRS and CDR2 as YFSETQ. Here the CDR3 DNA reads TGCGCCAGCAGCTTATACGGGGGGCACCAAGAGACCCAGTACTTC. Its protein product is CASSLYGGHQETQYF.

The chain has TRBV2 and TRBJ1-6, with TRBD1 matching over 8 bases. Germline CDR1 SNHLY, CDR2 FYNNEI. The CDR3 is 13 amino acids. J lost 10 bases, V lost 8 bases, and 7 bases had no gene match. Here the CDR3 reads CASVGQDHSPLHF. CDR3 nucleotide sequence: TGTGCCAGCGTGGGACAGGATCACTCACCCCTCCACTTT.

V gene TRBV6-5 combines with J gene TRBJ1-2; 8 bases agree with TRBD1. Germline assignment: CDR1 MNHEY and CDR2 SVGAGI. The CDR3 is 13 residues long. After removal of 7 bases from V and 8 bases from J, the junction contained 9 bases not matched to a gene. In nucleotides, the CDR3 is TGTGCCAGCACCGAAGGACAGGGCTTAGGCTACACCTTC. This translates into CASTEGQGLGYTF.

This chain joins TRBV9 and TRBJ2-5; 11 nucleotides match TRBD2. The J segment lost 5 bases and the V segment lost 1 base, leaving 10 bases of the junction unmatched. This CDR3 is built from 17 residues. Germline V gene lookup returns CDR1 SGDLS and CDR2 YYNGEE. CDR3 loop: CASSVRELAGVGETQYF. For the CDR3, the DNA is TGTGCCAGCAGCGTAAGGGAACTAGCGGGAGTTGGCGAGACCCAGTACTTC.

J is TRBJ2-7 and V is TRBV19; 11 bases match TRBD2. Germline V gives CDR1 LNHDA, CDR2 SQIVND (reference sequence). The CDR3 length is 16 residues. The J segment lost 1 base and the V segment lost 4 bases, leaving 6 bases of the junction unmatched. This CDR3 reads CASSTVAGGPSYEQYF. CDR3 nucleotide sequence: TGTGCCAGTAGTACAGTAGCGGGAGGGCCTTCCTACGAGCAGTACTTC. Based on the CDR3 plus reference TRBV19 and TRBJ2-7, the full variable domain is DGGITQSPKYLFRKEGQNVTLSCEQNLNHDAMYWYRQDPGQGLRLIYYSQIVNDFQKGDIAEGYSVSREKKESFPLTVTSAQKNPTAFYLCASSTVAGGPSYEQYFGPGTRLTVT.

This CDR3 reads CASRNRGAYNEQFF. The DNA for the CDR3 is TGTGCCAGTAGAAACAGGGGTGCCTACAATGAGCAGTTCTTC. The rearrangement joins TRBV19 to TRBJ2-1, with TRBD1 matching 7 bases. There are 14 residues in the CDR3. V lost 6 bases to trimming and J lost 2 bases; unmatched junction nucleotides: 4. CDR1 and CDR2 (germline): LNHDA, SQIVND (reference sequence). The entire variable domain, with the rest obtained from reference TRBV19 and TRBJ2-1, is as follows: DGGITQSPKYLFRKEGQNVTLSCEQNLNHDAMYWYRQDPGQGLRLIYYSQIVNDFQKGDIAEGYSVSREKKESFPLTVTSAQKNPTAFYLCASRNRGAYNEQFFGPGTRLTVL.

The chain is built from TRBV10-3 and TRBJ1-5; D is unclear. Per the germline V gene, CDR1 is ENHRY and CDR2 is SYGVKD. The CDR3 extends over 13 amino acids. The V end was cut by 4 bases, the J end by 5 bases, with 9 bases between. CDR3 protein: CAISAGEDQPQHF. CDR3 nucleotides: TGTGCCATCAGTGCTGGGGAGGATCAGCCCCAGCATTTT.

Only one count was recorded for this clone. V gene TRBV7-2 combines with J gene TRBJ2-6; the D gene is possibly TRBD2 (6 bases). Germline loops: CDR1 SGHTA, CDR2 FQGNSA. V shed 5 bases and J shed 3 bases, with 14 bases lying between them. The CDR3 is made up of 16 amino acids. DNA for the CDR3: TGTGCCAGCAGCCCGAGGAGGGGTCTTGGGGCCAACGTCCTGACTTTC. Translating gives CASSPRRGLGANVLTF.

This chain connects TRBV7-6 to TRBJ1-3; 9 bases fit TRBD1. Trimming removed 4 bases from V and 3 bases from J; junction bases left unmatched: 4. Germline CDR1 SGHVS, CDR2 FNYEAQ. This CDR3 region has 15 residues. CDR3 sequence reads: CASSSGTGYGNTIYF. The CDR3, as DNA: TGTGCCAGCAGCTCCGGGACAGGGTATGGAAACACCATATATTTT.

The chain has TRBV11-2 and TRBJ1-6; maybe TRBD1 (5 bases). CDR1 is SGHAT and CDR2 is FQNNGV in the germline V gene. CDR3 length: 14 residues. V lost 5 bases, J lost 6 bases, and 11 bases lay in between. The CDR3 sequence: CASSRIQVNSPLHF. The CDR3 DNA reads TGTGCCAGCAGCCGAATACAGGTTAATTCACCCCTCCACTTT.

The chain is built from TRBV27 and TRBJ1-4, with D possibly matching TRBD1 (6 bases). The V and J ends lost 6 bases and 9 bases respectively, with 14 bases between them. CDR3 length: 13 residues. Germline assignment: CDR1 MNHEY and CDR2 SMNVEV (reference sequence). This CDR3 reads CASRSSGVQKLFF. DNA for the CDR3: TGTGCCAGCAGGTCTTCAGGGGTTCAAAAACTGTTTTTT.

V gene TRBV19 combines with J gene TRBJ1-5; TRBD1 might be the D (5 bases). CDR1 and CDR2 (germline): LNHDA, SQIVND (reference sequence). The length of the CDR3 is 17 residues. V was pared by 3 bases and J by 2 bases, with 17 bases between. CDR3 sequence reads: CASSMWGRGAGNQPQHF. As DNA, the CDR3 is TGTGCCAGTAGTATGTGGGGGAGGGGCGCGGGCAATCAGCCCCAGCATTTT.

The chain employs TRBV6-5 and TRBJ1-1; D is possibly TRBD1 (5 bases). V dropped 0 bases and J dropped 1 base, with 12 bases sitting between them. Germline lookup yields CDR1 MNHEY and CDR2 SVGAGI. CDR3 length equals 16 residues. CDR3 sequence (DNA): TGTGCCAGCAGTTACTCAGGGGTTGGACCGAACACTGAAGCTTTCTTT. The encoded protein is CASSYSGVGPNTEAFF.

The genes are TRBV18 and TRBJ1-6, with 7 bases identical to TRBD1. This CDR3 spans 13 amino acids. With 5 bases clipped from V and 8 bases from J, the junction kept 3 bases outside the gene matches. From germline, CDR1 is KGHSH and CDR2 LQKENI. The CDR3 nucleotides are TGTGCCAGCTCATCAGACAGGGATTCACCCCTCCACTTT. The encoded protein is CASSSDRDSPLHF.

CDR3 sequence (DNA): TGTGCCAGCAGCGCTAGCGGGAGCGTTGTGGGTAGCACAGATACGCAGTATTTT. Its protein product is CASSASGSVVGSTDTQYF. This sequence joins TRBV9 and TRBJ2-3, with 10 bases aligning to TRBD2. The CDR3 extends over 18 amino acids. The germline V gene has CDR1 SGDLS and CDR2 YYNGEE. V gave up 3 bases and J gave up 0 bases; unmatched junction bases: 10.

The rearrangement joins TRBV25-1 to TRBJ1-1; TRBD1 matches at 8 bases. The germline V gene has CDR1 MGHDK and CDR2 SYGVNS. There are 14 residues in the CDR3. Trimming cost V 5 bases and J 5 bases; bases outside gene matches: 7. The CDR3, as DNA: TGTGCCAGCAGTCCCCACAGGGGGGCAACTGAAGCTTTCTTT. This encodes CASSPHRGATEAFF.

This chain joins TRBV6-5 and TRBJ2-3; D is perhaps TRBD2 (6 bases). CDR3 size: 14 residues. Trimming shortened V by 6 bases and J by 4 bases, and 14 bases separated the two germline ends. Germline loops: CDR1 MNHEY, CDR2 SVGAGI. The CDR3, as DNA: TGTGCCAGCAGGGCTAGCGCCCCCTCAGATACGCAGTATTTT. It codes for CASRASAPSDTQYF.

The chain couples TRBV24-1 to TRBJ2-1; D perhaps matches TRBD1 (7 bases). Per the germline V gene, CDR1 is KGHDR and CDR2 is SFDVKD. The CDR3 is 18 amino acids. Trimming took off 3 bases at V and 0 bases at J, with 17 bases between the two ends. This CDR3 is CATSDPQGGRSSYNEQFF. The CDR3 DNA is TGTGCCACCAGTGATCCCCAGGGGGGCAGGAGCTCCTACAATGAGCAGTTCTTC.

The chain is built from TRBV28 and TRBJ2-3, with 9 bases matching TRBD2. V lost 3 bases to trimming and J lost 1 base; unmatched junction nucleotides: 8. Germline CDR1 and CDR2: MDHEN and SYDVKM. This CDR3 is built from 17 residues. The CDR3: CASSLVGLAGRTDTQYF. The DNA of the CDR3 is TGTGCCAGCAGTTTGGTCGGGCTAGCGGGACGCACAGATACGCAGTATTTT.

The chain carries TRBV30 and TRBJ2-6; 10 bases are shared with TRBD1. J lost 0 bases, V lost 0 bases, and 5 bases had no gene match. The CDR3 covers 18 residues. CDR1 and CDR2 from the germline V gene are GTSNPN and SVGIG (reference sequence). CDR3: CAWSVLDRGLSGANVLTF. CDR3 nucleotide sequence: TGTGCCTGGAGTGTACTCGACAGGGGGCTCTCTGGGGCCAACGTCCTGACTTTC. The complete variable domain, with remaining parts taken from reference TRBV30 and TRBJ2-6, reads SQTIHQWPATLVQPVGSPLSLECTVEGTSNPNLYWYRQAAGRGLQLLFYSVGIGQISSEVPQNLSASRPQDRQFILSSKKLLLSDSGFYLCAWSVLDRGLSGANVLTFGAGSRLTVL.

This chain links TRBV6-5 with TRBJ2-7; 8 nucleotides match TRBD1. Looked up from germline, CDR1 is MNHEY and CDR2 is SVGAGI. V lost 6 bases to trimming and J lost 9 bases; unmatched junction nucleotides: 7. The CDR3 sequence is 12 residues long. CDR3 sequence reads: CASRGTGIGQYF. DNA of the CDR3: TGTGCCAGCAGAGGGACAGGTATCGGGCAGTACTTC.

V is TRBV30 and J is TRBJ2-5; D perhaps matches TRBD2 (5 bases). The CDR3 consists of 15 residues. Per germline, CDR1 GTSNPN and CDR2 SVGIG (reference sequence). V was clipped by 0 bases and J by 1 base, with 12 bases between them. In nucleotides, the CDR3 is TGTGCCTGGAGTGTCGGCGGAGGTTCCCAAGAGACCCAGTACTTC. It translates to CAWSVGGGSQETQYF.

This chain joins TRBV6-5 and TRBJ2-1; 7 nucleotides line up with TRBD2. This CDR3 has 11 amino acids. Germline V gene lookup returns CDR1 MNHEY and CDR2 SVGAGI. Trimming cost V 6 bases and J 15 bases; bases outside gene matches: 8. The CDR3 bases are TGTGCCAGCAGCCCGGGGGGTTCCTGGTTCTTC. Translating gives CASSPGGSWFF.

This chain connects TRBV9 to TRBJ1-3, with a weak D call TRBD1 (6 bases). Per germline, CDR1 SGDLS and CDR2 YYNGEE. Deletions cut 3 bases from V and 2 bases from J, with 9 bases between. This CDR3 has 14 residues. This CDR3 reads CASSAGDTGNTIYF. The DNA for the CDR3 is TGTGCCAGCAGCGCAGGGGACACTGGAAACACCATATATTTT.

The rearrangement joins TRBV5-5 to TRBJ2-6; 7 positions match TRBD1. Germline CDR1 SGHKS, CDR2 YYEKEE (reference sequence). This CDR3 has 20 residues. Trimming cost V 0 bases and J 2 bases; bases outside gene matches: 14. The CDR3 nucleotides read TGTGCCAGCAGCTTGGTGGTATACAGGGGAAATGCTGCTGGGGCCAACGTCCTGACTTTC. Its translation is CASSLVVYRGNAAGANVLTF.